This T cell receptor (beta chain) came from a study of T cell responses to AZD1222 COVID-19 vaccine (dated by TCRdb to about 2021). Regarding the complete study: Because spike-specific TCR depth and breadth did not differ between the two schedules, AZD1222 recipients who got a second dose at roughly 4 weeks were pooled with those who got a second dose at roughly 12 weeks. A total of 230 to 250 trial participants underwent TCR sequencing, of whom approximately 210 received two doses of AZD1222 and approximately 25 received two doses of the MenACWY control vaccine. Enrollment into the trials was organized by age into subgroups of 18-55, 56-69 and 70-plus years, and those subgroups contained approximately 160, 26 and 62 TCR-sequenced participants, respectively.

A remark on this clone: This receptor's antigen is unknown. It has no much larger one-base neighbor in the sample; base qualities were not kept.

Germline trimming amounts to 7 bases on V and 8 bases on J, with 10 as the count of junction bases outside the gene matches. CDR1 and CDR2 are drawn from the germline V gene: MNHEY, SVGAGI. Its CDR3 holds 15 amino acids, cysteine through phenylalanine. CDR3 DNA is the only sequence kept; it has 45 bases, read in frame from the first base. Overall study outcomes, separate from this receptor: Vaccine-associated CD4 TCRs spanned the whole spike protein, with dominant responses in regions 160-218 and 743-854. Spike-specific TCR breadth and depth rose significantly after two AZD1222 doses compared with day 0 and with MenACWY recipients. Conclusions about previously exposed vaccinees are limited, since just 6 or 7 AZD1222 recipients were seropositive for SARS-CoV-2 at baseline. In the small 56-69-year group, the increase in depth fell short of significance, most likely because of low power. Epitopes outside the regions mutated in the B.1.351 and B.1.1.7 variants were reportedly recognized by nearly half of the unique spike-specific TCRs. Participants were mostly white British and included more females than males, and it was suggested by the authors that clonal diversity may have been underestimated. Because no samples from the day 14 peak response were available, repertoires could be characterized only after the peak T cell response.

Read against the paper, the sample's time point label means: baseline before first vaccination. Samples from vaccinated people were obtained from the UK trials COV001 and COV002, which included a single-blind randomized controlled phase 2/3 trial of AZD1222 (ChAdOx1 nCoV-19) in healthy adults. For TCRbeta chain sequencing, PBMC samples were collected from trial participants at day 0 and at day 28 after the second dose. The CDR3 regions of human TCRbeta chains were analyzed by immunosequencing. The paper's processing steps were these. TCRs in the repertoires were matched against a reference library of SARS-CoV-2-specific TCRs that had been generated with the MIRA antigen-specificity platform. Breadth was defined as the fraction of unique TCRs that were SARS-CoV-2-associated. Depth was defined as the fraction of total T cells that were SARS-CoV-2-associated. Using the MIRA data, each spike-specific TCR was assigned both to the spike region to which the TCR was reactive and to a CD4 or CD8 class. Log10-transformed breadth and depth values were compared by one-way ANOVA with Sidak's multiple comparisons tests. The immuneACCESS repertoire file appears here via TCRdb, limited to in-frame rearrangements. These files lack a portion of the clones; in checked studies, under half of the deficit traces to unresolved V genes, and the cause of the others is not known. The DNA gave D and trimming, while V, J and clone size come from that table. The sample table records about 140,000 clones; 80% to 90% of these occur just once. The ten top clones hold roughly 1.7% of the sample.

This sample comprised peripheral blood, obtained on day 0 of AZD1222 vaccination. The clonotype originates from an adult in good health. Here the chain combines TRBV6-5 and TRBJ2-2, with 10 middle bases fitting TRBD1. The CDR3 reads CASTGGDRGRGELFF. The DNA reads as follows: TGTGCCAGCACCGGAGGGGACAGGGGACGAGGGGAGCTGTTTTTT.